Listed below are T cell receptor beta chains from one sample, sequenced in a study of circulating CD8 cells and anti-PD-1 response in melanoma. MiXCR was run by TCRdb on the reads, yielding one entry per CDR3 protein. The sample includes about 750 distinct CDR3 sequences, less than 8.5% of them seen just once. The sequenced sample was CD8+ T cells from PBMCs, obtained at baseline or after one month of anti-PD-1 therapy (not recorded which). The receptor source for this set is a human donor with melanoma. The conserved cysteine and the conserved F or W are not part of the CDR3 here. A D gene is named only where the DNA matches it firmly. Clone sizes are given selectively: once, few, many, or a class where the clone is expanded.

clone_size	v_call	j_call	d_call	cdr3_aa
large	TRBV4-1	TRBJ2-7	NA	ASSQDKDQGGEQY
medium-sized	TRBV30	TRBJ1-1	NA	AWWGAAEAF
medium-sized	TRBV19	TRBJ1-2	NA	ASSILSGLYGYT
medium-sized	TRBV7-2	TRBJ2-1	NA	ASSLAGLGGGPLNEQF
large	TRBV27	TRBJ2-7	NA	ASRRLGTYEQY
few	TRBV9	TRBJ2-5	NA	ASSVGSGETQY
few	TRBV10-3	TRBJ1-1	TRBD1	AISAQSVDRQNTEAF
few	TRBV20-1	TRBJ2-7	TRBD2	SAKRDYLYEQY
medium-sized	TRBV25-1	TRBJ2-1	TRBD1	ASSSGTGVYNEQF
large	TRBV2	TRBJ2-3	NA	ASSPWTAGNTDTQY
NA	TRBV19	TRBJ2-1	NA	ASSIDSALRGYSEQF
large	TRBV21-1	TRBJ2-2	NA	ASSSRRVPRNTGELF
medium-sized	TRBV10-3	TRBJ2-1	NA	AISELGSNEQF
few	TRBV19	TRBJ2-1	NA	ASSPTSTGEQF
large	TRBV19	TRBJ2-6	NA	ASRDLLTSGANVLT
large	TRBV19	TRBJ2-2	NA	ASSIGQNTGELF
medium-sized	TRBV18	TRBJ2-1	TRBD2	ASSPTPGGSPNEQF
large	TRBV27	TRBJ1-1	NA	ASRPAGGSEAF
few	TRBV24-1	TRBJ1-1	NA	ATSDFPGTEAF
medium-sized	TRBV29-1	TRBJ1-1	TRBD1	SVPPQGENTEAF
medium-sized	TRBV2	TRBJ1-5	TRBD1	ASRATGGWDQPQH
large	TRBV7-3	TRBJ1-6	NA	ASSLIGSNSPLH
large	TRBV2	TRBJ2-1	TRBD2	ARGVSGVYNEQF
large	TRBV28	TRBJ2-7	NA	ASSVTQQY
few	TRBV5-4	TRBJ1-2	NA	ASSQISSQTNYGYT
large	TRBV28	TRBJ2-7	NA	ASSYPGDINSYEQY
large	TRBV28	TRBJ2-5	NA	ASSLGGQGRVTGLADQETQY
large	TRBV27	TRBJ2-7	NA	ASSSRDGTYEQY
large	TRBV27	TRBJ2-7	TRBD2	ASSLTSGSYEQY
medium-sized	TRBV5-1	TRBJ2-7	TRBD1	ASSYSGTGEREQY
NA	TRBV30	TRBJ2-3	TRBD2	AWNRGGGPTDTQY
large	TRBV28	TRBJ1-1	NA	ASSLSDRQNTEAF
NA	TRBV7-9	TRBJ2-7	TRBD1	ASSVGQGKGPYEQY
large	TRBV14	TRBJ2-7	NA	ASSLSSPGTRSYEQY
medium-sized	TRBV20-1	TRBJ2-4	NA	SARVRDKNIQY
NA	TRBV6-2/TRBV6-3	TRBJ2-7	NA	ASSYRQIYEQY
medium-sized	TRBV7-9	TRBJ2-7	NA	ASRSEQVYEQY
large	TRBV27	TRBJ2-1	TRBD1	ASSPRTGVNEQF
medium-sized	TRBV5-1	TRBJ2-1	TRBD1	ASSLAEDRGNEQF
large	TRBV19	TRBJ2-1	NA	ASRIDPSSYNEQF
large	TRBV2	TRBJ2-1	TRBD2	ASSDRLAGYNEQF
medium-sized	TRBV12-3/TRBV12-4	TRBJ2-5	NA	ASSPRGQNQETQY
medium-sized	TRBV7-8	TRBJ2-3	TRBD2	ASSFRLAGVDTQY
few	TRBV4-3	TRBJ1-1	NA	ASSPEMNTEAF
once	TRBV23-1	TRBJ2-3	NA	ASSQHPRVLCTDTQY
large	TRBV19	TRBJ1-5	TRBD1	ASSAGDRSFNQPQH
medium-sized	TRBV11-2	TRBJ2-7	TRBD2	ASSLSGGGGYEQY
large	TRBV27	TRBJ2-3	NA	ASSLFSPDTQY
large	TRBV20-1	TRBJ2-7	TRBD1	SARHRGSYEQY
medium-sized	TRBV20-1	TRBJ2-3	NA	SATPSGEVGTDTQY
large	TRBV25-1	TRBJ2-7	NA	ASSELGALTGTYEQY
large	TRBV19	TRBJ1-5	NA	ASSIRLGNQPQH
large	TRBV7-2	TRBJ2-6	TRBD1	ASSFSGGADGANVLT
medium-sized	TRBV7-2	TRBJ2-7	NA	ASSLDDSFYEQY
large	TRBV4-3	TRBJ2-1	TRBD2	ASSFGGLAGLGSYNEQF